This T cell receptor (beta chain) appears in the sequencing data of a study of cytomegalovirus exposure and HLA in healthy donors. TCRdb's table, derived via immunoSEQ multiplex PCR, lists solely in-frame clones and lacks some. The profile shows approximately 200,000 clones, about 81% of them singletons. The germline gives CDR1 SEHNR, CDR2 FQNEAQ (reference sequence). The junction had 6 bases not matched to a gene; V was cut back by 5 bases and J by 3 bases. CDR3 length: 15 residues. V usage is TRBV7-9 and J usage is TRBJ2-7; 11 positions agree with TRBD2. Material for sequencing was PBMCs. This sequence was found in a woman younger than 45 in good health and CMV-seronegative. CDR3 loop: CASSQGLAVSYEQYF. CDR3 nucleotide sequence: TGTGCCAGCAGCCAGGGACTAGCGGTTAGCTACGAGCAGTACTTC.